This entry lists 29 T cell receptor beta chains sequenced from one sample in a study of blood T cell repertoires in COVID-19. Profiling relied on immunoSEQ multiplex PCR, and the TCRdb table lists in-frame clones only, not all of them. The sample lists a few hundred thousand clones; 85% to 90% were seen once. The sample was peripheral blood. The source is a man aged 60-69 years with acute or convalescent COVID-19.

As for this clone: Mismatch with germline at one junction end may stem from a read error. The chain links TRBV25-1 to TRBJ1-1, with 9 positions matching TRBD1. This CDR3 has 14 residues. Germline CDR1 and CDR2: MGHDK and SYGVNS. The CDR3 sequence is CASSHDRGERQGIF. The CDR3 DNA sequence: TGTGCCAGCAGCCACGACAGGGGGGAACGGCAAGGGATCTTT.

In its sample, this clone was seen once. This chain joins TRBV7-8 and TRBJ1-6; 8 positions match TRBD1. CDR1 is SGHVS, CDR2 FQNEAQ, per germline. Trimming took 8 bases from V and 8 from J; bases not matched to a gene: 8. This CDR3 has 14 residues. The CDR3 sequence: CASGVGRGHSPLHF. DNA for the CDR3: TGTGCCAGCGGGGTGGGCAGGGGGCATTCACCCCTCCACTTT.

This clone was observed once. The J gene is TRBJ2-7, the V gene TRBV12-2; TRBD2, the table's D call, lacks a check against the DNA. TRBV12-2 is a documented pseudogene. The CDR3 loop spans 16 amino acids. The CDR3 nucleotides read TGTGCAAGTCGCTTAAGCGGGGGCCCCCCCGTTTACGAGCAGTACTTC. It specifies CASRLSGGPPVYEQYF.

A single count supports this clone. This chain connects TRBV9 to TRBJ1-1; a weak D match, TRBD1 (6 bases). Germline CDR1 SGDLS, CDR2 YYNGEE. CDR3 length equals 15 residues. V was cut by 3 bases and J by 5 bases, with 17 bases left in between. DNA of the CDR3: TGTGCCAGCAGCGCTAACACCCCCGGGACAACTGAAGCTTTCTTT. Encoded protein: CASSANTPGTTEAFF.

V and J are TRBV5-1 and TRBJ2-7; D uncertain. The germline V gene encodes CDR1 SGHRS and CDR2 YFSETQ. V shed 0 bases and J shed 6 bases, with 13 bases lying between them. The CDR3 spans 14 residues. CDR3 amino acids: CASSLAQATSEQYF. As DNA, the CDR3 is TGCGCCAGCAGCTTGGCCCAGGCGACCTCCGAGCAGTACTTC. The entire variable domain, with the rest obtained from reference TRBV5-1 and TRBJ2-7, is as follows: KAGVTQTPRYLIKTRGQQVTLSCSPISGHRSVSWYQQTPGQGLQFLFEYFSETQRNKGNFPGRFSGRQFSNSRSEMNVSTLELGDSALYLCASSLAQATSEQYFGPGTRLTVT.

The chain uses TRBV7-2 and TRBJ2-1, with 9 bases identical to TRBD2. Germline V gene lookup returns CDR1 SGHTA and CDR2 FQGNSA. The trim removed 4 bases at V and 0 bases at J, leaving 4 bases unmatched. This CDR3 has 16 residues. This CDR3 reads CASSSRGGPSYNEQFF. CDR3 bases: TGTGCCAGCAGCTCGCGGGGGGGGCCCTCCTACAATGAGCAGTTCTTC.

The chain recombines TRBV18 with TRBJ1-2, with 8 bases identical to TRBD1. The junction had 5 bases not matched to a gene; V was cut back by 5 bases and J by 0 bases. The CDR3 totals 15 residues. Germline values: CDR1 KGHSH, CDR2 LQKENI. The CDR3 bases are TGTGCCAGCTCAACCGGGACAGGAGCTAACTATGGCTACACCTTC. This translates into CASSTGTGANYGYTF.

The chain has TRBV19 and TRBJ2-1, with D perhaps TRBD1 (6 bases). The germline CDR1 and CDR2 sequences are LNHDA and SQIVND (reference sequence). Trimming removed 5 bases from V and 1 base from J, with 12 bases in between. This CDR3 comprises 15 residues. As DNA, the CDR3 is TGTGCCAGTAGTCGGACAGTAGTTTCCTACAATGAGCAGTTCTTC. Translating gives CASSRTVVSYNEQFF. Drawing the rest from reference TRBV19 and TRBJ2-1, the complete variable domain is DGGITQSPKYLFRKEGQNVTLSCEQNLNHDAMYWYRQDPGQGLRLIYYSQIVNDFQKGDIAEGYSVSREKKESFPLTVTSAQKNPTAFYLCASSRTVVSYNEQFFGPGTRLTVL.

The CDR3 nucleotides are TGTGCCAGCAGTGAGGGACAGGGGGCGCAAGAGACCCAGTACTTC. Encoded protein: CASSEGQGAQETQYF. The chain carries TRBV6-1 and TRBJ2-5; 12 bases match TRBD1. V dropped 3 bases and J dropped 2; count of bases not matched to a gene: 1. Germline-derived CDR1 and CDR2 are MNHNS and SASEGT. There are 15 residues in the CDR3.

The chain carries TRBV29-1 and TRBJ2-1; D perhaps matches TRBD1 (6 bases). Trimming shortened V by 7 bases and J by 4 bases, and 14 bases separated the two germline ends. Germline V gene lookup returns CDR1 SQVTM and CDR2 ANQGSEA. The CDR3 is made up of 13 amino acids. The CDR3 DNA sequence: TGCAGCGGGACAGATACCTATTACAATGAGCAGTTCTTC. Amino acid sequence: CSGTDTYYNEQFF.

CDR3 amino acids: CATGVLAGGFHNEQFF. The CDR3 region has the DNA TGTGCCACCGGGGTCTTAGCGGGGGGGTTCCACAATGAGCAGTTCTTC. V gene TRBV24-1 combines with J gene TRBJ2-1; 11 bases agree with TRBD2. The ends lost 9 bases at V and 5 bases at J; junction bases unmatched: 11. CDR1 and CDR2 from the germline V gene are KGHDR and SFDVKD. There are 16 residues in the CDR3.

The chain uses TRBV9 and TRBJ2-7, with D possibly matching TRBD1 (5 bases). Germline CDR1 and CDR2: SGDLS and YYNGEE. The length of the CDR3 is 13 residues. The V gene lost 1 base and the J gene lost 6 bases, with 11 bases spanning the gap. CDR3 sequence (DNA): TGTGCCAGCAGCGTATCGGACACGGCCGAGCAGTACTTC. It specifies CASSVSDTAEQYF.

This clone was seen a handful of times. V usage is TRBV19 and J usage is TRBJ1-2, with TRBD1 matching over 7 bases. The CDR3 totals 13 residues. Trimming took 4 bases from V and 1 from J; bases not matched to a gene: 0. Per the germline V gene, CDR1 is LNHDA and CDR2 is SQIVND (reference sequence). Written as DNA, the CDR3 is TGTGCCAGTAGTAGGGACAGTAACTATGGCTACACCTTC. This sequence encodes CASSRDSNYGYTF.

The count of this clone is one. The V call is TRBV9, the J call TRBJ1-1; 8 bases agree with TRBD1. The CDR3 length is 19 residues. Germline-derived CDR1 and CDR2 are SGDLS and YYNGEE. The junction had 13 bases not matched to a gene; V was cut back by 0 bases and J by 0 bases. CDR3: CASSVGPGTGALMNTEAFF. Written as DNA, the CDR3 is TGTGCCAGCAGCGTAGGACCCGGGACAGGAGCCCTGATGAACACTGAAGCTTTCTTT. The full variable domain, in which reference TRBV9 and TRBJ1-1 provide the parts outside the CDR3, is DSGVTQTPKHLITATGQRVTLRCSPRSGDLSVYWYQQSLDQGLQFLIQYYNGEERAKGNILERFSAQQFPDLHSELNLSSLELGDSALYFCASSVGPGTGALMNTEAFFGQGTRLTVV.

The CDR3 DNA reads TGTGCCAGCAGTTACTCGGACAGCATCTACGAGCAGTACTTC. The encoded protein is CASSYSDSIYEQYF. This rearrangement joins TRBV6-5 to TRBJ2-7; TRBD1 might be the D (6 bases). The CDR3 length is 14 residues. V was cut by 0 bases and J by 3 bases, with 9 bases left in between. In germline, CDR1 is MNHEY, CDR2 SVGAGI.

This clone was counted only a few times. The chain couples TRBV3-1 (or the pseudogene TRBV3-2) to TRBJ1-6, with D unresolved. CDR1 and CDR2 (germline): LGHDT, YNNKEL (reference sequence). The CDR3 has 19 residues. V was pared by 1 base and J by 0 bases, with 16 bases between. Here the CDR3 DNA reads TGTGCCAGCAGCCAAGGAGGGAAGGGATTTAGCTCCTATAATTCACCCCTCCACTTT. It translates to CASSQGGKGFSSYNSPLHF.

This clone is a singleton in its sample. V is TRBV19 and J is TRBJ1-2; 9 positions match TRBD1. With V trimmed by 4 bases and J by 2 bases, 5 bases remained unmatched. The CDR3 extends over 15 amino acids. The germline V gene encodes CDR1 LNHDA and CDR2 SQIVND (reference sequence). The CDR3 spells CASSTTGTGNYGYTF. CDR3 nucleotides: TGTGCCAGTAGTACCACCGGGACAGGGAACTATGGCTACACCTTC.

The chain carries TRBV9 and TRBJ2-1; 10 positions agree with TRBD2. The J segment lost 5 bases and the V segment lost 3 bases, leaving 8 bases of the junction unmatched. Germline loops: CDR1 SGDLS, CDR2 YYNGEE. The CDR3 has 16 residues. For the CDR3, the DNA is TGTGCCAGCAGCGCCCGCACTAGCGGGGAGGACAATGAGCAGTTCTTC. This codes for CASSARTSGEDNEQFF.

V and J are TRBV28 and TRBJ2-5; the match to TRBD2 covers 12 bases. Germline CDR1 is MDHEN and CDR2 is SYDVKM. V shed 8 bases and J 5 bases; nucleotides not matched to a gene: 9. The CDR3 length is 15 residues. The CDR3 region has the DNA TGTGCCAGCGTTGCTTCTAGCGGGGGGGCTGAGACCCAGTACTTC. Translating it yields CASVASSGGAETQYF.

V is TRBV5-6 and J is TRBJ1-5; 9 bases are shared with TRBD1. Germline lookup yields CDR1 SGHDT and CDR2 YYEEEE. There are 14 residues in the CDR3. Unmatched junction bases numbered 5, after V lost 4 bases and J lost 6 bases. The CDR3: CASSLQGASQPQHF. The CDR3 region has the DNA TGTGCCAGCAGCCTACAGGGGGCAAGTCAGCCCCAGCATTTT.

V gene TRBV5-1 combines with J gene TRBJ1-1, with D unresolved. Germline CDR1 SGHRS, CDR2 YFSETQ. The CDR3 is 15 amino acids. The V gene lost 4 bases and the J gene lost 1 base, with 14 bases spanning the gap. CDR3 sequence (DNA): TGCGCCAGCAGCCGCCGACCCACAGCGAACACTGAAGCTTTCTTT. It translates to CASSRRPTANTEAFF.

The chain is built from TRBV28 and TRBJ1-2; D gene uncertain. V lost 2 bases, J lost 2 bases, and 6 bases lay in between. The germline V gene encodes CDR1 MDHEN and CDR2 SYDVKM. This CDR3 comprises 13 residues. CDR3 DNA sequence: TGTGCCAGCAGTTTAGCCAGAAACTATGGCTACACCTTC. Protein product: CASSLARNYGYTF.

V is TRBV19 and J is TRBJ1-2; the match to TRBD1 covers 8 bases. Trimming cost V 5 bases and J 8 bases; bases outside gene matches: 13. CDR3 length: 15 amino acids. Looked up from germline, CDR1 is LNHDA and CDR2 is SQIVND (reference sequence). The CDR3 bases are TGTGCCAGTAGTCCCCCGACAGGGGTGTATGCGGGCTACACCTTC. Translating gives CASSPPTGVYAGYTF.

V and J are TRBV19 and TRBJ2-7; weak D call: TRBD1 (6 bases). Germline V gene lookup returns CDR1 LNHDA and CDR2 SQIVND (reference sequence). Trimming removed 6 bases at V and 0 bases at J, with 12 bases between. The CDR3 covers 14 residues. The CDR3 loop is CASSLDRPSYEQYF. DNA for the CDR3: TGTGCCAGTAGCCTAGACAGGCCCTCCTACGAGCAGTACTTC. Looking up the rest from reference TRBV19 and TRBJ2-7 gives the full variable domain: DGGITQSPKYLFRKEGQNVTLSCEQNLNHDAMYWYRQDPGQGLRLIYYSQIVNDFQKGDIAEGYSVSREKKESFPLTVTSAQKNPTAFYLCASSLDRPSYEQYFGPGTRLTVT.

V usage is TRBV28 and J usage is TRBJ2-5, with D unresolved. The CDR3 contains 13 residues. The germline V gene has CDR1 MDHEN and CDR2 SYDVKM. V lost 2 bases and J lost 6, with 10 bases in between. The CDR3 DNA reads as TGTGCCAGCAGTTTAACCCCCCCTAAGACCCAGTACTTC. The encoded protein is CASSLTPPKTQYF.

The V gene is TRBV5-1, the J gene TRBJ2-5; 8 bases fit TRBD1. Germline CDR1 reads SGHRS; CDR2 reads YFSETQ. The CDR3 sequence is 13 residues long. V lost 4 bases and J lost 2; bases outside the gene matches: 1. The CDR3, as DNA: TGCGCCAGCAGCCGACAGGGGCAAGAGACCCAGTACTTC. It codes for CASSRQGQETQYF.

This chain links TRBV7-2 with TRBJ1-5, with a tentative D call TRBD1 (5 bases). Germline loops: CDR1 SGHTA, CDR2 FQGNSA. The V gene lost 2 bases and the J gene lost 3 bases, with 11 bases spanning the gap. The CDR3 runs to 15 residues. The CDR3, as DNA: TGTGCCAGCAGCTTACATGGGGACTCCAATCAGCCCCAGCATTTT. This codes for CASSLHGDSNQPQHF.

The chain links TRBV5-1 to TRBJ2-2, with D possibly TRBD2 on 6 matching bases. The germline CDR1 and CDR2 sequences are SGHRS and YFSETQ. The CDR3 extends over 16 amino acids. The ends were cut back, 4 bases at V and 4 bases at J, with 17 bases in the middle. The CDR3 loop reads CASSPGLAWGTGELFF. The CDR3 DNA reads as TGCGCCAGCAGCCCGGGACTTGCCTGGGGCACCGGGGAGCTGTTTTTT.

The chain recombines TRBV6-2 or TRBV6-3 with TRBJ2-5; 10 nucleotides align to TRBD2. Germline loops: CDR1 MNHEY, CDR2 SVGEGT. V gave up 4 bases and J gave up 4 bases; unmatched junction bases: 9. CDR3 length equals 16 residues. The CDR3 is CASSSLSGGVGETQYF. The CDR3 DNA sequence: TGTGCCAGCAGTTCCCTAAGCGGGGGGGTAGGAGAGACCCAGTACTTC.